These 19 T cell receptor beta chains originate from one sample sequenced in a study of blood T cell repertoires in COVID-19. TCRdb keeps only in-frame clones here, not all; method: immunoSEQ multiplex PCR. This table holds 250,000 to 300,000 clones, 85% to 90% found once. The source material was peripheral blood. The origin of the receptors is a woman aged 40 to 50 who had recovered from COVID-19.

A few counts support this clone. The V call is TRBV9, the J call TRBJ2-3, with D possibly TRBD1 on 5 matching bases. With 0 bases removed from V and 2 bases from J, the gap between germline ends came to 13 bases. This CDR3 is 16 amino acids long. Germline assignment: CDR1 SGDLS and CDR2 YYNGEE. In DNA, the CDR3 is TGTGCCAGCAGCGTAGCTGGCAAGGGGTACACAGATACGCAGTATTTT. This gives the protein CASSVAGKGYTDTQYF.

This chain connects TRBV6-5 to TRBJ1-1, with 10 bases aligning to TRBD1. Trimming at V came to 2 bases and at J to 7 bases, leaving 10 bases not matched to a gene. The CDR3 covers 16 residues. Germline CDR1 MNHEY, CDR2 SVGAGI. This CDR3 reads CASSYRRTGGRGEAFF. For the CDR3, the DNA is TGTGCCAGCAGTTACCGCCGGACAGGGGGGCGTGGTGAAGCTTTCTTT.

The chain employs TRBV10-1 and TRBJ1-5; 7 positions agree with TRBD1. The CDR3 is 15 residues long. In germline, CDR1 is WNHNN, CDR2 SYGVQD (reference sequence). The V gene end was trimmed by 6 bases and the J gene end by 6 bases; junction bases not matched to a gene: 11. The CDR3 coding sequence is TGCGCCAGCAGAGCAGACAGGGTCGCGGGTCAGCCCCAGCATTTT. Its translation: CASRADRVAGQPQHF.

The J gene is TRBJ2-2, the V gene TRBV18; weak D call: TRBD1 (6 bases). Germline loops: CDR1 KGHSH, CDR2 LQKENI. The CDR3 covers 13 residues. V gave up 6 bases and J gave up 5 bases, with 10 bases separating them. The CDR3 loop is CASSPGATGELFF. CDR3 DNA: TGTGCCAGCTCCCCAGGGGCTACCGGGGAGCTGTTTTTT. Filled out from reference TRBV18 and TRBJ2-2, the complete variable domain reads NAGVMQNPRHLVRRRGQEARLRCSPMKGHSHVYWYRQLPEEGLKFMVYLQKENIIDESGMPKERFSAEFPKEGPSILRIQQVVRGDSAAYFCASSPGATGELFFGEGSRLTVL.

This clone was recorded a few times. This sequence joins TRBV6-6 and TRBJ2-1, with 9 bases aligning to TRBD2. This CDR3 has 14 amino acids. V was clipped by 6 bases and J by 8 bases; unmatched bases: 8. CDR1 and CDR2 from the germline V gene are MNHNY and SVGAGI (reference sequence). The DNA for the CDR3 is TGTGCCAGCAGGTCTAGCGGGACCCCGGATGAGCAGTTCTTC. This codes for CASRSSGTPDEQFF.

The J gene is TRBJ1-5, the V gene TRBV27, with 9 bases aligning to TRBD1. CDR1 and CDR2 (germline): MNHEY, SMNVEV (reference sequence). CDR3 length: 13 residues. The V segment lost 5 bases and the J segment 16 bases; nucleotides outside the gene matches: 12. This CDR3 reads CASSPRQGGARHF. For the CDR3, the DNA is TGTGCCAGCAGTCCCCGACAGGGGGGTGCTCGCCATTTT.

V is TRBV30 and J is TRBJ1-5; D possibly corresponds to TRBD1 (5 bases). V lost 5 bases and J 7 bases, leaving 15 bases between the germline ends. Germline V lookup: CDR1 GTSNPN, CDR2 SVGIG (reference sequence). CDR3 length equals 13 residues. CDR3 in amino acids: CAWGGAGGQPQHF. The CDR3 coding sequence is TGTGCCTGGGGCGGAGCCGGGGGGCAGCCCCAGCATTTT.

The V and J genes are TRBV7-2 and TRBJ1-1; 8 nucleotides agree with TRBD1. V lost 6 bases and J lost 1; bases outside the gene matches: 4. Germline V CDR1 and CDR2: SGHTA, FQGNSA. The CDR3 consists of 14 residues. CDR3 coding DNA: TGTGCCAGCAGTTTTGGACAGGGGAACACTGAAGCTTTCTTT. This encodes CASSFGQGNTEAFF.

The chain carries TRBV6-6 and TRBJ1-6; D is undetermined. The length of the CDR3 is 13 residues. Germline assignment: CDR1 MNHNY and CDR2 SVGAGI (reference sequence). Trimming shortened V by 2 bases and J by 9 bases, and 8 bases separated the two germline ends. CDR3 protein: CASSYEFGSPLHF. CDR3 nucleotide sequence: TGTGCCAGCAGTTACGAGTTCGGTTCACCCCTCCACTTT.

The genes are TRBV25-1 and TRBJ1-5; D unresolved. Germline values: CDR1 MGHDK, CDR2 SYGVNS. The CDR3 runs to 13 residues. The V and J ends lost 1 base and 7 bases respectively, with 8 bases between them. The CDR3 region is CASSELVAQPQHF. The CDR3 DNA reads as TGTGCCAGCAGTGAATTGGTGGCCCAGCCCCAGCATTTT.

This clone was seen only once. This chain links TRBV6-5 with TRBJ1-1, with TRBD1 identical over 7 bases. Germline trimming cut 8 bases from V and 1 base from J; bases unmatched to any gene: 7. The germline V gene encodes CDR1 MNHEY and CDR2 SVGAGI. The CDR3 runs to 14 residues. The DNA of the CDR3 is TGTGCCAGCTGGAGAAGGGGGCGGAACACTGAAGCTTTCTTT. Protein sequence: CASWRRGRNTEAFF.

The rearrangement uses TRBV30 and TRBJ2-6, with TRBD1 as a possible D gene (6 bases). The V end lost 3 bases, the J end lost 0 bases, and 12 bases lay between the germline ends. The CDR3 loop spans 16 amino acids. The V gene's germline CDR1 is GTSNPN and CDR2 SVGIG (reference sequence). The CDR3 sequence: CAWRGARGSGANVLTF. The CDR3 DNA reads TGTGCCTGGAGGGGGGCCCGGGGCTCTGGGGCCAACGTCCTGACTTTC.

The count of this clone is one. The rearrangement joins TRBV7-3 to TRBJ1-2; D gene unclear. This CDR3 spans 13 amino acids. The V end lost 5 bases, the J end lost 6 bases, and 13 bases lay between the germline ends. Germline assignment: CDR1 SGHTA and CDR2 FQGTGA. The CDR3 loop is CASSPQPQNGYTF. DNA of the CDR3: TGTGCCAGCAGCCCACAACCACAGAATGGCTACACCTTC.

The chain joins TRBV11-3 to TRBJ1-1; D uncertain. The CDR3 has 13 residues. Germline V gene data show CDR1 as SGHNT and CDR2 as YENEEA. Trimming removed 5 bases at V and 1 base at J, with 8 bases between. This chain's CDR3 is CASSPGWNTEAFF. CDR3 nucleotides: TGTGCCAGCAGCCCAGGATGGAACACTGAAGCTTTCTTT.

CDR3 coding DNA: TGTGCCAGCAGCAAAGATGGGGGGGGAAGCTCCTACAATGAGCAGTTCTTC. It yields the protein CASSKDGGGSSYNEQFF. The rearrangement uses TRBV21-1 and TRBJ2-1; the tabulated D call, TRBD2, remains unverified against the DNA. TRBV21-1 counts as a pseudogene. The CDR3 sequence is 17 residues long.

The rearrangement links TRBV5-1 to TRBJ1-5; the match to TRBD1 covers 10 bases. The CDR3 consists of 16 residues. Germline loops: CDR1 SGHRS, CDR2 YFSETQ. Trimming removed 5 bases from V and 6 bases from J; junction bases left unmatched: 11. CDR3 DNA sequence: TGCGCCAGCAGTCCAAGCCCGGGACAGGGGTCTCAGCCCCAGCATTTT. It codes for CASSPSPGQGSQPQHF.

V gene TRBV7-9 combines with J gene TRBJ2-1, with D possibly being TRBD1 (6 bases). V lost 5 bases and J lost 4, with 15 bases in between. Germline V gene lookup returns CDR1 SEHNR and CDR2 FQNEAQ (reference sequence). The CDR3 is made up of 15 amino acids. CDR3 DNA sequence: TGTGCCAGCAGCCGGACGGGACACCCTTACAATGAGCAGTTCTTC. This translates into CASSRTGHPYNEQFF.

J is TRBJ2-2 and V is TRBV5-1; a possible D gene is TRBD2 (5 bases). The V gene's germline CDR1 is SGHRS and CDR2 YFSETQ. This CDR3 has 15 amino acids. V was clipped by 1 base and J by 1 base, with 8 bases between them. In DNA, the CDR3 is TGCGCCAGCAGCTTGCGGGCGGGGAACACCGGGGAGCTGTTTTTT. Protein: CASSLRAGNTGELFF. The variable domain in full, completed from reference TRBV5-1 and TRBJ2-2, reads KAGVTQTPRYLIKTRGQQVTLSCSPISGHRSVSWYQQTPGQGLQFLFEYFSETQRNKGNFPGRFSGRQFSNSRSEMNVSTLELGDSALYLCASSLRAGNTGELFFGEGSRLTVL.

The V and J genes are TRBV15 and TRBJ2-7; 7 nucleotides agree with TRBD1. Unmatched junction bases numbered 3, after V lost 0 bases and J lost 4 bases. Germline V lookup: CDR1 LNHNV, CDR2 YYDKDF (reference sequence). The CDR3 runs to 14 residues. DNA for the CDR3: TGTGCCACCAGCAGAGATCGGGACAGATACGAGCAGTACTTC. Residues: CATSRDRDRYEQYF.